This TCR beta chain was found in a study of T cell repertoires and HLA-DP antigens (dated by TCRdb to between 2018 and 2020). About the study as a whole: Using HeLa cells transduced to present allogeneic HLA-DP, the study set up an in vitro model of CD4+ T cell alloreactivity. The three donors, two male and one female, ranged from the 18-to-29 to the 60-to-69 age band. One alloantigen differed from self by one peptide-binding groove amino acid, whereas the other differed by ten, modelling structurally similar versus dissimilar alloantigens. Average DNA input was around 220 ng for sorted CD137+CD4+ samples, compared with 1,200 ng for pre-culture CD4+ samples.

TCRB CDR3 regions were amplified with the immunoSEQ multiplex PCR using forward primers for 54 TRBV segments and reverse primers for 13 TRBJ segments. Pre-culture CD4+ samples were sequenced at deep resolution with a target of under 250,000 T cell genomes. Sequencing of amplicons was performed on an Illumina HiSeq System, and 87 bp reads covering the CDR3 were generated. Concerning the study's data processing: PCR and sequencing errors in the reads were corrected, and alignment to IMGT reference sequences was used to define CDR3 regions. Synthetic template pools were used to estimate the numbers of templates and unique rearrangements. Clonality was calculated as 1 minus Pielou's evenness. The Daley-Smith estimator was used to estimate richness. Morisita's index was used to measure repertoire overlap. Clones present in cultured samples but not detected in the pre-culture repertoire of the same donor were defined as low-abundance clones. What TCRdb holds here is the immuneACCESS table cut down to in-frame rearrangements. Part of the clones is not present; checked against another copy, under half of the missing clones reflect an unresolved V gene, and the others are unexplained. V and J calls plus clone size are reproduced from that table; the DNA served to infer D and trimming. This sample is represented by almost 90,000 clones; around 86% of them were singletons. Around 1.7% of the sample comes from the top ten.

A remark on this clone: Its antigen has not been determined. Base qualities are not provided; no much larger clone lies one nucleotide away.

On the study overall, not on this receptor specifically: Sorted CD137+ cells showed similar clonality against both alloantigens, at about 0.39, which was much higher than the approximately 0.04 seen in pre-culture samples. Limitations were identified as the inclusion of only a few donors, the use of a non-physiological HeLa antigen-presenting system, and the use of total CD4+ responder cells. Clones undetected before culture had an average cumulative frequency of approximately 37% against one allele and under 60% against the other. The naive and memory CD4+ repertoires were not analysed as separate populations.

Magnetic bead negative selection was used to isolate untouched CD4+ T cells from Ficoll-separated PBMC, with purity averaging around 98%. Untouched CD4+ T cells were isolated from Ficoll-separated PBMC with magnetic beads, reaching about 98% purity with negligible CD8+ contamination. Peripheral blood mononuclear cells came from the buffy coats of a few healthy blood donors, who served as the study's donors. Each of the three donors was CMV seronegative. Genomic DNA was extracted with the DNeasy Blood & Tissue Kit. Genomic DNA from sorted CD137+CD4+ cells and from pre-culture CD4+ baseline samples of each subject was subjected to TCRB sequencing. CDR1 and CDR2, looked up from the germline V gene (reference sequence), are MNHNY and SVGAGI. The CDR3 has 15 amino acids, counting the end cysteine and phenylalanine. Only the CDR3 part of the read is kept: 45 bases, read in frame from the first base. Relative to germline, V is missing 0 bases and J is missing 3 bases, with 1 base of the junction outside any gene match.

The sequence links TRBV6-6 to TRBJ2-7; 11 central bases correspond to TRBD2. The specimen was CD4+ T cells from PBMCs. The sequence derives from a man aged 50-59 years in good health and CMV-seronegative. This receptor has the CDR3 CASSYSGTSGYEQYF. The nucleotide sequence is TGTGCCAGCAGTTACTCAGGGACTAGCGGCTACGAGCAGTACTTC.